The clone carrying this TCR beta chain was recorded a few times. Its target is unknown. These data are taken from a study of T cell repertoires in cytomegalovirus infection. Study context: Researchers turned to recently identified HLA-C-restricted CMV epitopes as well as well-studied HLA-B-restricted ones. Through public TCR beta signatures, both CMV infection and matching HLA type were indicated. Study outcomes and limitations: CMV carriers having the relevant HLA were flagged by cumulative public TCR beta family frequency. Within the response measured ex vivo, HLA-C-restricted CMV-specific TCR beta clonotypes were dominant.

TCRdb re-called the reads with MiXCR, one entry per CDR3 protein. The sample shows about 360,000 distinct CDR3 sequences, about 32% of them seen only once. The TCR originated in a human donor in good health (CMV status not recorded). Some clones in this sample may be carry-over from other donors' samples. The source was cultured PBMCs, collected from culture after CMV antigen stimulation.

CDR3 coding DNA: TGTGCCAGCTCACCCAGGACAGGGCATGAGCAGTTCTTC. It specifies CASSPRTGHEQFF. This rearrangement joins TRBV18 to TRBJ2-1; 8 bases fit TRBD1. CDR1 and CDR2 from the germline V gene are KGHSH and LQKENI. The junction had 3 bases not matched to a gene; V was cut back by 3 bases and J by 8 bases. There are 13 residues in the CDR3.